This TCR beta chain was found in a study of cytomegalovirus exposure and HLA in healthy donors. The CDR3 totals 14 residues. Germline V lookup: CDR1 SGHAT, CDR2 FQNNGV. V gave up 8 bases and J gave up 3 bases, with 14 bases separating them. The PCR used 60 Vbeta and 13 Jbeta primers. Produced via immunoSEQ multiplex PCR; TCRdb's table is partial and in-frame only. This sample has more than 95,000 clones, with 81% found just once. The sequence derives from a man between 18 and 29 years old in good health and CMV-seropositive. The chain has TRBV11-2 and TRBJ2-1; weak D call: TRBD1 (5 bases). Sequencing was performed on PBMCs. The CDR3 reads CASARQLDYNEQFF. The CDR3 DNA is TGTGCCAGCGCCCGACAGCTTGACTACAATGAGCAGTTCTTC.